The 30 T cell receptor beta chains given below trace back to one sample, sequenced in a study of shared clonotypes between healthy human individuals. Method: immunoSEQ multiplex PCR; TCRdb's copy keeps in-frame clones and lacks some. The table records some 510,000 clones, about four fifths of them present only once. Material for sequencing was PBMCs. These receptors were obtained from a woman aged 40-49 years in good health. Some clones in this sample may be carry-over from other donors' samples.

This clone has only a few counts. The chain employs TRBV29-1 and TRBJ1-1; 7 bases are a match to TRBD1. The CDR3 runs 12 residues. Germline values: CDR1 SQVTM, CDR2 ANQGSEA. V trimming: 7 bases; J trimming: 1 base; junction bases outside the gene matches: 3. The CDR3 region is CSARQGNTEAFF. As DNA, the CDR3 is TGCAGCGCCCGACAGGGGAACACTGAAGCTTTCTTT.

The chain combines TRBV4-3 with TRBJ2-5, with 8 bases identical to TRBD2. V gave up 0 bases and J gave up 4 bases; unmatched junction bases: 4. Germline CDR1 LGHNA, CDR2 YSLEER. There are 15 residues in the CDR3. CDR3 sequence (DNA): TGCGCCAGCAGCCAAGATAGTCTAGCGGGAGAGACCCAGTACTTC. It specifies CASSQDSLAGETQYF.

The chain employs TRBV30 and TRBJ2-3; the D gene is possibly TRBD1 (5 bases). In germline, CDR1 is GTSNPN, CDR2 SVGIG (reference sequence). The length of the CDR3 is 16 residues. Trimming took off 0 bases at V and 2 bases at J, with 15 bases between the two ends. The chain's CDR3 is CAWSVGVAGSTDTQYF. CDR3 nucleotides: TGTGCCTGGAGTGTAGGGGTTGCAGGCTCCACAGATACGCAGTATTTT.

In this sample, this clone turned up a few times. The chain combines TRBV12-5 with TRBJ1-5; D not resolved. Germline CDR1 and CDR2: LGHNT and FRNRAP. The CDR3 consists of 13 residues. V was clipped by 1 base and J by 3 bases, with 4 bases between them. The CDR3 DNA reads TGTGCTAGTGGTTTGGGTAACAATCAGCCCCAGCATTTT. It yields the protein CASGLGNNQPQHF. Based on the CDR3 plus reference TRBV12-5 and TRBJ1-5, the full variable domain is DARVTQTPRHKVTEMGQEVTMRCQPILGHNTVFWYRQTMMQGLELLAYFRNRAPLDDSGMPKDRFSAEMPDATLATLKIQPSEPRDSAVYFCASGLGNNQPQHFGDGTRLSIL.

For the CDR3, the DNA is TGTGCCAGCAGCTTAGATAGAGGGAGGGAGACCCAGTACTTC. Its protein product is CASSLDRGRETQYF. The chain couples TRBV7-6 to TRBJ2-5, with D perhaps TRBD2 (6 bases). This CDR3 is built from 14 residues. Trimming took off 1 base at V and 5 bases at J, with 11 bases between the two ends. Germline V gene data show CDR1 as SGHVS and CDR2 as FNYEAQ.

To note about this clone: At one boundary the junction diverges from the germline segment, which might be a read error. The genes are TRBV7-8 and TRBJ2-3; TRBD1 agrees at 10 bases. The CDR3 loop spans 16 amino acids. Germline CDR1 SGHVS, CDR2 FQNEAQ. CDR3 coding DNA: TGTGCCAGCAGTTTAGACAGGGGGCAAGGCACAGATACGCAGTATTTT. Its protein product is CASSLDRGQGTDTQYF.

V usage is TRBV4-2 and J usage is TRBJ2-7; maybe TRBD1 (5 bases). The V gene's germline CDR1 is LGHNA and CDR2 YNFKEQ. Trimming left V 1 base short and J 0 bases short, with 10 bases between. The CDR3 spans 15 residues. The CDR3 spells CASSQGRQTSYEQYF. CDR3 nucleotide sequence: TGTGCCAGCAGCCAAGGAAGACAGACCTCCTACGAGCAGTACTTC.

This clone was seen ten or more times. V gene TRBV7-3 combines with J gene TRBJ2-7; maybe TRBD1 (5 bases). Germline lookup yields CDR1 SGHTA and CDR2 FQGTGA. The CDR3 is 14 residues long. Trimming removed 5 bases from V and 3 bases from J, with 14 bases in between. The CDR3 loop reads CASSPRWGFYEQYF. The CDR3 nucleotides are TGTGCCAGCAGCCCTCGATGGGGCTTCTACGAGCAGTACTTC. Full variable domain (outside the CDR3, taken from reference TRBV7-3 and TRBJ2-7): GAGVSQTPSNKVTEKGKYVELRCDPISGHTALYWYRQSLGQGPEFLIYFQGTGAADDSGLPNDRFFAVRPEGSVSTLKIQRTERGDSAVYLCASSPRWGFYEQYFGPGTRLTVT.

The CDR3 is CASSKPGTSGRGVTDTQYF. The CDR3, as DNA: TGTGCCAGCAGTAAACCCGGGACTAGCGGGAGGGGGGTCACAGATACGCAGTATTTT. The chain recombines TRBV7-8 with TRBJ2-3; the match to TRBD2 covers 16 bases. V lost 6 bases, J lost 2 bases, and 11 bases stayed unmatched. The CDR3 spans 19 residues. Germline V CDR1 and CDR2: SGHVS, FQNEAQ.

V usage is TRBV11-2 and J usage is TRBJ2-7; 8 bases align to TRBD2. The CDR3 has 14 amino acids. Germline CDR1 SGHAT, CDR2 FQNNGV. V was pared by 10 bases and J by 6 bases, with 14 bases of the junction left unmatched. The CDR3 loop is CATKVREGLGEQYF. For the CDR3, the DNA is TGTGCCACCAAAGTCCGGGAGGGCCTCGGCGAGCAGTACTTC.

The gene calls are TRBV9 and TRBJ2-5; D unclear. The germline gives CDR1 SGDLS, CDR2 YYNGEE. The CDR3 runs 13 residues. The V gene lost 0 bases and the J gene lost 4 bases, with 7 bases spanning the gap. CDR3 sequence (DNA): TGTGCCAGCAGCGTAGGGGTCAGAGAGACCCAGTACTTC. Its protein is CASSVGVRETQYF.

This chain connects TRBV4-3 to TRBJ2-3; 10 bases are a match to TRBD2. The germline CDR1 and CDR2 sequences are LGHNA and YSLEER. The CDR3 covers 15 residues. Trimming cost V 4 bases and J 4 bases; bases outside gene matches: 5. Written as DNA, the CDR3 is TGCGCCAGCAGCCGTGGGACTAGCGTTCCAGATACGCAGTATTTT. This sequence encodes CASSRGTSVPDTQYF.

Note on this clone: A much bigger clone sits one base away, suggesting this may be a read error. The chain joins TRBV2 to TRBJ1-2; 10 bases are a match to TRBD1. With V trimmed by 6 bases and J by 6 bases, 4 bases remained unmatched. Germline loops: CDR1 SNHLY, CDR2 FYNNEI. The CDR3 contains 13 residues. The CDR3 is CASSGTGDHGYTF. The CDR3 DNA reads TGTGCCAGCAGCGGGACAGGGGATCATGGCTACACCTTC.

V and J are TRBV28 and TRBJ2-4; 12 positions match TRBD1. CDR3 length equals 18 residues. The junction had 10 bases not matched to a gene; V was cut back by 7 bases and J by 0 bases. Germline V gene sequence: CDR1 MDHEN, CDR2 SYDVKM. DNA of the CDR3: TGTGCCAGCATTAACCGGGACAGGGGGCCCCTAGCCAAAAACATTCAGTACTTC. As protein: CASINRDRGPLAKNIQYF.

In the case of this clone: The sample holds other DNA sequences that translate to the same CDR3. The CDR3 reads CAISESSGGSGELFF. The CDR3 nucleotides read TGTGCCATCAGTGAGTCGTCTGGGGGGAGCGGGGAGCTGTTTTTT. The chain uses TRBV10-3 and TRBJ2-2, with D maybe TRBD2 (6 bases). The V gene's germline CDR1 is ENHRY and CDR2 SYGVKD. V shed 0 bases and J shed 7 bases, with 12 bases lying between them. This CDR3 spans 15 amino acids.

The sample holds one count of this clone. The chain couples TRBV27 to TRBJ1-1; D is ambiguous. The CDR3 is made up of 14 amino acids. The V end lost 0 bases, the J end lost 5 bases, and 10 bases lay between the germline ends. Germline CDR1 reads MNHEY; CDR2 reads SMNVEV (reference sequence). The CDR3 coding sequence is TGTGCCAGCAGTTTATCCCCCCAGGTTACTGAAGCTTTCTTT. This translates into CASSLSPQVTEAFF.

This clone was seen a single time. The gene calls are TRBV5-1 and TRBJ1-4, with D perhaps TRBD1 (6 bases). The germline V gene has CDR1 SGHRS and CDR2 YFSETQ. Trimming took 0 bases from V and 6 from J, leaving 9 bases between them. The CDR3 has 14 amino acids. CDR3 sequence reads: CASSLGGLDEKLFF. CDR3 DNA: TGCGCCAGCAGCTTGGGGGGGCTTGATGAAAAACTGTTTTTT.

The chain uses TRBV25-1 and TRBJ2-3; TRBD1 matches 10 bases. J was trimmed by 2 bases and V by 5 bases; bases with no gene match: 4. The CDR3 consists of 15 residues. Germline V gene data show CDR1 as MGHDK and CDR2 as SYGVNS. Written as DNA, the CDR3 is TGTGCCAGCAGTTGGACAGGGGGGTACACAGATACGCAGTATTTT. Protein product: CASSWTGGYTDTQYF.

The chain combines TRBV6-6 with TRBJ1-5; D call uncertain. This CDR3 is 15 amino acids long. V was shortened by 2 bases and J by 6 bases, with 14 bases between the two germline ends. Germline V lookup: CDR1 MNHNY, CDR2 SVGAGI (reference sequence). The chain's CDR3 is CASSYPEVGTQPQHF. The CDR3 nucleotides read TGTGCCAGCAGTTACCCCGAGGTGGGTACTCAGCCCCAGCATTTT.

This rearrangement joins TRBV7-9 to TRBJ2-4, with D perhaps TRBD2 (6 bases). Germline-derived CDR1 and CDR2 are SEHNR and FQNEAQ (reference sequence). Trimming shortened V by 4 bases and J by 6 bases, and 16 bases separated the two germline ends. This CDR3 has 15 amino acids. The CDR3 reads CASSSVRGAGNIQYF. CDR3 in DNA: TGTGCCAGCAGCTCCGTGCGGGGCGCGGGAAACATTCAGTACTTC.

This chain connects TRBV28 to TRBJ2-5; a possible D gene is TRBD2 (6 bases). Germline V CDR1 and CDR2: MDHEN, SYDVKM. The CDR3 totals 14 residues. With 2 bases removed from V and 1 base from J, the gap between germline ends came to 8 bases. CDR3 loop: CASSLAGTQETQYF. CDR3 in DNA: TGTGCCAGCAGTTTAGCGGGGACCCAAGAGACCCAGTACTTC.

The chain's CDR3 is CASTSAQGSYNEQFF. The CDR3 DNA sequence: TGTGCCAGTACCTCCGCCCAGGGCTCCTACAATGAGCAGTTCTTC. The V gene is TRBV19, the J gene TRBJ2-1; TRBD1 might be the D (5 bases). The germline V gene encodes CDR1 LNHDA and CDR2 SQIVND (reference sequence). The CDR3 spans 15 residues. Trimming removed 7 bases from V and 0 bases from J, with 13 bases in between.

This chain links TRBV5-6 with TRBJ2-5; D not resolved. The V end lost 4 bases, the J end lost 5 bases, and 9 bases lay between the germline ends. The germline V gene has CDR1 SGHDT and CDR2 YYEEEE. The CDR3 totals 12 residues. The CDR3 DNA follows: TGTGCCAGCAGCCTGTTCAGGGAGACCCAGTACTTC. Translated, it gives CASSLFRETQYF.

This clone has only a few counts. The chain couples TRBV28 to TRBJ2-7; D may be TRBD1 (5 bases). V dropped 6 bases and J dropped 2 bases, with 17 bases sitting between them. The CDR3 runs 15 residues. CDR1 and CDR2 from the germline V gene are MDHEN and SYDVKM. CDR3 in amino acids: CASRPGFARAYEQYF. The CDR3 DNA sequence: TGTGCCAGCAGGCCAGGGTTCGCTAGAGCCTACGAGCAGTACTTC.

In nucleotides, the CDR3 is TGTGCCAGCAGCGAAGGGGCGGACTACGAGCAGTACTTC. Translation: CASSEGADYEQYF. The chain recombines TRBV6-4 with TRBJ2-7; D is perhaps TRBD1 (5 bases). With 6 bases removed from V and 3 bases from J, the gap between germline ends came to 12 bases. The CDR3 totals 13 residues. CDR1 and CDR2 from the germline V gene are MRHNA and SNTAGT.

This clone has just a few counts. The sample contains more than one DNA sequence encoding this CDR3. The rearrangement joins TRBV5-1 to TRBJ2-1; D is undetermined. CDR1 is SGHRS and CDR2 is YFSETQ in the germline V gene. The CDR3 contains 13 residues. V was pared by 3 bases and J by 0 bases, with 4 bases between. Written as DNA, the CDR3 is TGCGCCAGCAGCTGGGACTCCTACAATGAGCAGTTCTTC. This gives the protein CASSWDSYNEQFF.

V is TRBV28 and J is TRBJ2-7, with 7 nucleotides matching TRBD2. J was trimmed by 3 bases and V by 6 bases; bases with no gene match: 8. The V gene's germline CDR1 is MDHEN and CDR2 SYDVKM. The CDR3 has 14 amino acids. The CDR3 region is CASSSPSGYYEQYF. The CDR3 bases are TGTGCCAGCAGCTCCCCTAGCGGCTACTACGAGCAGTACTTC.

The chain links TRBV2 to TRBJ1-4; D unresolved. This CDR3 comprises 15 residues. Germline V gene sequence: CDR1 SNHLY, CDR2 FYNNEI. V lost 8 bases and J 7 bases, leaving 20 bases between the germline ends. CDR3 region: CASGIFGTGSEKLFF. As DNA, the CDR3 is TGTGCCAGCGGAATTTTCGGTACGGGGAGTGAAAAACTGTTTTTT.

The genes are TRBV27 and TRBJ1-3; no firm D call. Germline values: CDR1 MNHEY, CDR2 SMNVEV (reference sequence). The V and J ends lost 5 bases and 3 bases respectively, with 5 bases between them. The CDR3 extends over 12 amino acids. The CDR3 sequence: CASSPGGNTIYF. CDR3 DNA: TGTGCCAGCAGTCCCGGTGGAAACACCATATATTTT.

In this sample, this clone turned up once. V gene TRBV30 combines with J gene TRBJ2-1; the match to TRBD1 covers 12 bases. This CDR3 is built from 16 residues. In germline, CDR1 is GTSNPN, CDR2 SVGIG (reference sequence). The trim removed 1 base at V and 8 bases at J, leaving 9 bases unmatched. The CDR3, as DNA: TGTGCCTGGAGTGCCCGGGACAGGGGGCTGGAGGATGAGCAGTTCTTC. Its protein product is CAWSARDRGLEDEQFF. Drawing the rest from reference TRBV30 and TRBJ2-1, the complete variable domain is SQTIHQWPATLVQPVGSPLSLECTVEGTSNPNLYWYRQAAGRGLQLLFYSVGIGQISSEVPQNLSASRPQDRQFILSSKKLLLSDSGFYLCAWSARDRGLEDEQFFGPGTRLTVL.